This T cell receptor beta chain was recovered during a study of shared clonotypes between healthy human individuals. V lost 4 bases and J 7 bases, leaving 14 bases between the germline ends. There are 13 residues in the CDR3. The V gene's germline CDR1 is SGHRS and CDR2 YFSETQ. Remarks on this clone: Its antigen is not identified.

The test was conducted at deep level. Sequencing used immunoSEQ multiplex PCR; TCRdb keeps in-frame clones, though not all of them. The sample consists of 2,100,000 or so clones, approximately 95% of them appearing once. Whole-study results and caveats: The expectation was that sequencing depth would affect clonotype sharing among donors.

The specimen sequenced was naive CD4+ T cells sorted from blood. Specified subset: CD45RA+ positively selected. This TCR was sampled from a man between 18 and 35 years old in good health. This rearrangement joins TRBV5-1 to TRBJ1-1; D ambiguous. The DNA for the CDR3 is TGCGCCAGCAGCGGACCTAATAGAATTGAAGCTTTCTTT. Its protein product is CASSGPNRIEAFF.